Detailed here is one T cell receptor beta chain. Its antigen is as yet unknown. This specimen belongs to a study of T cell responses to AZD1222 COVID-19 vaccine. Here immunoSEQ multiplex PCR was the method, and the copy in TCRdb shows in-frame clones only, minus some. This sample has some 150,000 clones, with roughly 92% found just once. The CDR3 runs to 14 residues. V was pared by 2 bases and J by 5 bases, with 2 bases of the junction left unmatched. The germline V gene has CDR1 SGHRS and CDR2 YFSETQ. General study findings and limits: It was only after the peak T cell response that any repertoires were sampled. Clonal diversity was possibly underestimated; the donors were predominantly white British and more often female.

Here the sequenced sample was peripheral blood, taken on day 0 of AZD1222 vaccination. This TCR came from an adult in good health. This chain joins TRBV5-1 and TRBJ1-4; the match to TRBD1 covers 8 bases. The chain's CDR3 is CASSLTGGNEKLFF. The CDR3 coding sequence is TGCGCCAGCAGCTTAACAGGGGGAAATGAAAAACTGTTTTTT. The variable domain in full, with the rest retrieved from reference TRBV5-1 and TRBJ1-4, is KAGVTQTPRYLIKTRGQQVTLSCSPISGHRSVSWYQQTPGQGLQFLFEYFSETQRNKGNFPGRFSGRQFSNSRSEMNVSTLELGDSALYLCASSLTGGNEKLFFGSGTQLSVL.